This TCR beta chain was recorded in a study of T cell responses to AZD1222 COVID-19 vaccine. General observations from the study: Mapped onto spike, vaccine-associated CD4 TCRs spanned it and were dominant at 160-218 and 743-854.

Of note for this clone: The antigen is undetermined.

This CDR3 contains 16 residues. The germline gives CDR1 SGHAT, CDR2 FQNNGV. The V gene end was trimmed by 1 base and the J gene end by 3 bases; junction bases not matched to a gene: 6. Sequencing used immunoSEQ multiplex PCR; TCRdb keeps in-frame clones, though not all of them. The sample includes 95,000 to 150,000 clones, roughly nine tenths of them seen just once. The sample consisted of peripheral blood, taken on day 0 of AZD1222 vaccination. V usage is TRBV11-2 and J usage is TRBJ1-3; 7 bases fit TRBD1. This sequence was found in an adult in good health. As DNA, the CDR3 is TGTGCCAGCAGCTTAGGCACAGGGGTGCTTGGAAACACCATATATTTT. It specifies CASSLGTGVLGNTIYF. Based on the CDR3 plus reference TRBV11-2 and TRBJ1-3, the full variable domain is EAGVAQSPRYKIIEKRQSVAFWCNPISGHATLYWYQQILGQGPKLLIQFQNNGVVDDSQLPKDRFSAERLKGVDSTLKIQPAKLEDSAVYLCASSLGTGVLGNTIYFGEGSWLTVV.